This T cell receptor (beta chain) originates from a study of blood T cells in healthy people across ages. A second PCR of 7 to 11 cycles used a sample-barcoded 5' primer and a J-beta primer mix. Via MiXCR, TCRdb re-called the 5' RACE reads, giving one row per CDR3 protein. In the table there are about a million distinct CDR3 sequences, around 54% of which are singletons. In germline, CDR1 is SGHTA, CDR2 FQGNSA. This CDR3 is 15 amino acids long. J lost 13 bases, V lost 5 bases, and 14 bases had no gene match. Specimen: blood. This TCR was recovered from an older woman in good health. This chain connects TRBV7-2 to TRBJ2-4, with 10 bases matching TRBD2. Written as DNA, the CDR3 is TGTGCCAGCAGCCATCTAGCGGGAGTCGAGTATGAGCAGTACTTC. Encoded protein: CASSHLAGVEYEQYF.